Given below is one T cell receptor (beta chain) in context. Its antigen is not identified. The data derive from a study of cytomegalovirus exposure and HLA in healthy donors. Study results and limitations: CMV serostatus was the only recorded immune exposure for donors. The presence/absence work took it that sequencing depth was about the same across donors.

With 60 Vbeta and 13 Jbeta primers, the PCR was carried out. Generated by immunoSEQ multiplex PCR, the TCRdb table keeps only in-frame clones and is missing some. This sample carries approximately 200,000 clones, roughly 80% of them seen once, and the ten largest clones take less than 2%. This sequence was found in a woman younger than 35 in good health and CMV-seronegative. Sequencing was done on a sample of PBMCs.

DNA for the CDR3: TGTGCCATCAGGGAAGACAGGGCGGGAAACACCATATATTTT. This codes for CAIREDRAGNTIYF. V is TRBV10-3 and J is TRBJ1-3; 7 nucleotides match TRBD1. The CDR3 contains 14 residues. After removal of 6 bases from V and 4 bases from J, the junction contained 6 bases not matched to a gene. CDR1 ENHRY and CDR2 SYGVKD come from the germline V gene.